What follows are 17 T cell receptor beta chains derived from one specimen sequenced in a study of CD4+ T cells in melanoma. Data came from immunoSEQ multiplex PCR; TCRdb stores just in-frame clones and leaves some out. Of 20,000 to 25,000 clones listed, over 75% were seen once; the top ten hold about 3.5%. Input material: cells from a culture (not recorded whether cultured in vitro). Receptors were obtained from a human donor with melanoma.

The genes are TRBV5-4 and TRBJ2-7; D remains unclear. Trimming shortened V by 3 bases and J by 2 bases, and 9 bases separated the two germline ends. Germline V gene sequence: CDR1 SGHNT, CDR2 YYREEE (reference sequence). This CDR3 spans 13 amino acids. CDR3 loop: CASSSPTAYEQYF. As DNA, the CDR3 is TGTGCCAGCAGCTCCCCGACTGCCTACGAGCAGTACTTC.

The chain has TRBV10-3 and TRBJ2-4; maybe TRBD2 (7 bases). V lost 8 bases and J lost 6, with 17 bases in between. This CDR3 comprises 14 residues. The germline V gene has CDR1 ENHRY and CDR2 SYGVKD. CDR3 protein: CAIAKGGAGNIQYF. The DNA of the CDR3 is TGTGCCATCGCGAAGGGGGGGGCTGGAAACATTCAGTACTTC.

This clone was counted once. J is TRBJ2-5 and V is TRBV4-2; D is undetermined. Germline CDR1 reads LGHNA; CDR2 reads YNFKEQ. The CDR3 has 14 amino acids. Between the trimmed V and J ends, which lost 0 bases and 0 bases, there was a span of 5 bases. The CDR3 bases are TGTGCCAGCAGCCAAGACTATCACCAAGAGACCCAGTACTTC. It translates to CASSQDYHQETQYF.

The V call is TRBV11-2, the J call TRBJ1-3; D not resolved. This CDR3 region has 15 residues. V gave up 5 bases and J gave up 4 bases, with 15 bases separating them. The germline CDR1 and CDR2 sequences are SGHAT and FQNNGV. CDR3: CASSPGSAGGNTIYF. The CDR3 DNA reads TGTGCCAGCAGCCCTGGGTCTGCGGGAGGAAACACCATATATTTT.

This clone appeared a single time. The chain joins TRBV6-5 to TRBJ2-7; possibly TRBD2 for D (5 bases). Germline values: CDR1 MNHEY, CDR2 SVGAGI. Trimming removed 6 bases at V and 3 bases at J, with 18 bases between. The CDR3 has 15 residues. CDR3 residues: CASSSRGLGVYEQYF. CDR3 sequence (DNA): TGTGCCAGCAGCTCTCGCGGGCTCGGGGTCTACGAGCAGTACTTC.

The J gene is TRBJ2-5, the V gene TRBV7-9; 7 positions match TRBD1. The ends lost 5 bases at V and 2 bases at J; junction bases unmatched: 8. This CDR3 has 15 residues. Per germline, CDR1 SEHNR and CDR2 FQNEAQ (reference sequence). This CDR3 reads CASSPGDSFQETQYF. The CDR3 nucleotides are TGTGCCAGCAGCCCTGGGGACAGTTTTCAAGAGACCCAGTACTTC.

CDR3 amino acids: CASSYYRGGGATEAFF. CDR3 nucleotides: TGTGCCAGCAGCTACTACAGGGGCGGGGGGGCCACTGAAGCTTTCTTT. V is TRBV5-8 and J is TRBJ1-1, with 7 bases matching TRBD1. V was clipped by 3 bases and J by 4 bases; unmatched bases: 12. Germline CDR1 and CDR2: SGHTS and YDEGEE. This CDR3 contains 16 residues.

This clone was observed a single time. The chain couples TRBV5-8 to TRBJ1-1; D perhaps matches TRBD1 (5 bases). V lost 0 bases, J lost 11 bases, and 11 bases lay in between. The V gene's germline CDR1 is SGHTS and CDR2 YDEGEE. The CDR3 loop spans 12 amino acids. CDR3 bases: TGTGCCAGCAGCTTGGACAGGAGAGGTGCTTTCTTT. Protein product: CASSLDRRGAFF.

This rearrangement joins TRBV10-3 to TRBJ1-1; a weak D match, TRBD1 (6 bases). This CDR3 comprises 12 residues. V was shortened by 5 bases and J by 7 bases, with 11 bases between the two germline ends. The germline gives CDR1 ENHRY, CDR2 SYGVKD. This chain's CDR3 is CAISKPDSEAFF. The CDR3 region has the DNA TGTGCCATCAGTAAACCGGACAGTGAAGCTTTCTTT.

CDR3 residues: CASSLFGTQETQYF. CDR3 nucleotides: TGCGCCAGCAGCTTGTTTGGGACACAAGAGACCCAGTACTTC. This sequence joins TRBV5-1 and TRBJ2-5; D is possibly TRBD1 (6 bases). The CDR3 totals 14 residues. The V and J ends lost 1 base and 2 bases respectively, with 9 bases between them. Germline CDR1 and CDR2: SGHRS and YFSETQ.

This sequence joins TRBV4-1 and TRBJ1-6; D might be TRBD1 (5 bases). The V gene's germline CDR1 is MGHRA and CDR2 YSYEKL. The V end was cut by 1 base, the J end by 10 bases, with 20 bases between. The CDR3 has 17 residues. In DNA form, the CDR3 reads TGCGCCAGCAGCCAAGGTACCGGGACTCTGGGGGGATCACCCCTCCACTTT. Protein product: CASSQGTGTLGGSPLHF.

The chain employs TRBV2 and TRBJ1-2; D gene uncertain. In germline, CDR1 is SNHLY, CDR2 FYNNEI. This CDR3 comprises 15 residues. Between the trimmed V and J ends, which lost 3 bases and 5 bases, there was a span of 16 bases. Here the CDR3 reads CASSDTGGSTYGYTF. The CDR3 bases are TGTGCCAGCAGTGACACGGGAGGGAGCACATATGGCTACACCTTC.

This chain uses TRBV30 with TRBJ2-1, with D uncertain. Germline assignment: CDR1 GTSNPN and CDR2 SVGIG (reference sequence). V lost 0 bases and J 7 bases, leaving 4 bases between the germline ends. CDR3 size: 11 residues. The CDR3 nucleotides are TGTGCCTGGAGTGTCCGGAATGAGCAGTTCTTC. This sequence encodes CAWSVRNEQFF.

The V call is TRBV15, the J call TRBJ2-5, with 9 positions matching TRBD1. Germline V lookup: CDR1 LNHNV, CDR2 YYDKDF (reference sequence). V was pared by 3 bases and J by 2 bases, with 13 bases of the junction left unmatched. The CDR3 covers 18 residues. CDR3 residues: CATSSKRAGTGFQETQYF. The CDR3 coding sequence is TGTGCCACCAGCAGTAAGCGGGCCGGGACAGGGTTTCAAGAGACCCAGTACTTC.

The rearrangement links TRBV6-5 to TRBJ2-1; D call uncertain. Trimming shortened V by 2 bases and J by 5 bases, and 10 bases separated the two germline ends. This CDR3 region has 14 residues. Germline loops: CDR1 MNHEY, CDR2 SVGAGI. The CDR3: CASSYRGPDNEQFF. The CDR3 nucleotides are TGTGCCAGCAGTTACAGAGGACCAGACAATGAGCAGTTCTTC.

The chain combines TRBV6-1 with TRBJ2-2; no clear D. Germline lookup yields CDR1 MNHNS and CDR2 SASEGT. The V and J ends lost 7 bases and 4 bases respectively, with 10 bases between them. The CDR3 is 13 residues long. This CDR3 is CASIAPVTGELFF. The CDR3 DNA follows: TGTGCCAGCATAGCTCCGGTCACCGGGGAGCTGTTTTTT.

CDR3 DNA: TGTGCCAGCGTCGGGGACTCCTACAATGAGCAGTTCTTC. Its protein is CASVGDSYNEQFF. The V gene is TRBV7-9, the J gene TRBJ2-1; possible D gene TRBD2, 5 bases. This CDR3 is 13 amino acids long. Trimming left V 8 bases short and J 0 bases short, with 8 bases between. Per the germline V gene, CDR1 is SEHNR and CDR2 is FQNEAQ (reference sequence).